Given below is one TCR beta chain in context. This record comes from a study of blood T cell repertoires in COVID-19. TCRdb keeps only in-frame clones here, not all; method: immunoSEQ multiplex PCR. The profile shows 120,000 to 150,000 clones, approximately 85% of them singletons. V dropped 7 bases and J dropped 4 bases, with 10 bases sitting between them. This CDR3 comprises 12 residues. The germline CDR1 and CDR2 sequences are MNHEY and SVGAGI. This clonotype was sampled from a man between 50 and 59 years old with acute or convalescent COVID-19. The specimen sequenced was peripheral blood. V gene TRBV6-5 combines with J gene TRBJ1-2; D call uncertain. The CDR3 coding sequence is TGTGCCAGCACCCAGCGGACCTATGGCTACACCTTC. Translating gives CASTQRTYGYTF.